What follows are 24 T cell receptor beta chains derived from one specimen sequenced in a study of control samples from healthy donors and cancer patients. TCRdb's copy holds only in-frame clones and misses some; the assay was immunoSEQ multiplex PCR. The sample consists of some 79,000 clones, over 75% of them appearing once. Material for sequencing was blood. These receptors originate from a man between 45 and 60 years old in good health.

Comment on this clone: The same CDR3 also results from other DNA sequences found in this sample. V and J are TRBV18 and TRBJ2-5; possibly TRBD2 for D (5 bases). Germline V gene data show CDR1 as KGHSH and CDR2 as LQKENI. V was clipped by 2 bases and J by 5 bases, with 6 bases between them. This CDR3 is built from 12 residues. Written as DNA, the CDR3 is TGTGCCAGCTCACCAGCGGGCGAGACCCAGTACTTC. Its protein is CASSPAGETQYF.

This rearrangement joins TRBV24-1 to TRBJ2-4; 9 bases match TRBD1. Germline CDR1 and CDR2: KGHDR and SFDVKD. The CDR3 covers 17 residues. V lost 2 bases to trimming and J lost 2 bases; unmatched junction nucleotides: 6. CDR3 nucleotides: TGTGCCACCAGTGATTGGGACAGGGTAATGTCCAAAAACATTCAGTACTTC. It codes for CATSDWDRVMSKNIQYF.

V usage is TRBV7-9 and J usage is TRBJ2-3, with 7 bases matching TRBD1. The CDR3 runs to 17 residues. Trimming removed 2 bases from V and 6 bases from J; junction bases left unmatched: 14. Germline V gene sequence: CDR1 SEHNR, CDR2 FQNEAQ (reference sequence). The CDR3 DNA follows: TGTGCCAGCAGCTTAAGCTCCACAGGGGCCGGGGCGGATACGCAGTATTTT. It encodes CASSLSSTGAGADTQYF.

The chain couples TRBV11-2 to TRBJ2-1, with 8 bases identical to TRBD2. This CDR3 region has 17 residues. V gave up 2 bases and J gave up 1 base; unmatched junction bases: 7. Germline assignment: CDR1 SGHAT and CDR2 FQNNGV. Here the CDR3 DNA reads TGTGCCAGCAGCTTATTCGCCGGGACTAGTTCCTACAATGAGCAGTTCTTC. Translation gives CASSLFAGTSSYNEQFF.

This rearrangement joins TRBV6-2 or TRBV6-3 to TRBJ2-7; 8 nucleotides agree with TRBD2. V lost 5 bases and J lost 0; bases outside the gene matches: 3. There are 14 residues in the CDR3. Germline lookup yields CDR1 MNHEY and CDR2 SVGEGT. CDR3 amino acids: CASSLGGASYEQYF. The CDR3 coding sequence is TGTGCCAGCAGTCTCGGGGGGGCCTCCTACGAGCAGTACTTC.

The V call is TRBV11-2, the J call TRBJ2-7; D ambiguous. The CDR3 covers 16 residues. Germline V gene lookup returns CDR1 SGHAT and CDR2 FQNNGV. Trimming shortened V by 6 bases and J by 4 bases, and 22 bases separated the two germline ends. The CDR3 reads CASRSYRPPSPYEQYF. The CDR3 region has the DNA TGTGCCAGCAGATCTTATCGTCCCCCATCCCCTTACGAGCAGTACTTC. Complete variable domain (other parts from reference TRBV11-2 and TRBJ2-7): EAGVAQSPRYKIIEKRQSVAFWCNPISGHATLYWYQQILGQGPKLLIQFQNNGVVDDSQLPKDRFSAERLKGVDSTLKIQPAKLEDSAVYLCASRSYRPPSPYEQYFGPGTRLTVT.

V and J are TRBV12-3 or TRBV12-4 and TRBJ1-1; no firm D call. This CDR3 contains 11 residues. CDR3 DNA: TGTGCTTTACGCCATAACACTGAAGCTTTCTTT. It codes for CALRHNTEAFF.

J is TRBJ1-5 and V is TRBV19; D is ambiguous. The germline V gene has CDR1 LNHDA and CDR2 SQIVND (reference sequence). V gave up 5 bases and J gave up 7 bases, with 9 bases separating them. CDR3 length equals 12 residues. Here the CDR3 reads CASSVSRQPQHF. CDR3 in DNA: TGTGCCAGTAGTGTCTCTCGGCAGCCCCAGCATTTT.

V and J are TRBV6-2 or TRBV6-3 and TRBJ1-2; tentatively, D is TRBD1 (5 bases). The V gene's germline CDR1 is MNHEY and CDR2 SVGEGT. Trimming cost V 5 bases and J 5 bases, with 12 bases left between them. The CDR3 has 13 amino acids. The CDR3 DNA reads as TGTGCCAGCAGTATACCCGGGGGGTATGGCTACACCTTC. Translation: CASSIPGGYGYTF.

The chain couples TRBV7-3 to TRBJ2-1; D not resolved. V lost 0 bases and J lost 8, with 8 bases in between. This CDR3 has 13 amino acids. Germline V CDR1 and CDR2: SGHTA, FQGTGA. The CDR3 spells CASSLTFADEQFF. The CDR3 DNA sequence: TGTGCCAGCAGCTTAACGTTTGCCGATGAGCAGTTCTTC.

V gene TRBV6-7 combines with J gene TRBJ2-7; unclear D gene. TRBV6-7 is an ORF, and what it does is uncertain. The CDR3 is 15 residues long. V lost 2 bases, J lost 5 bases, and 16 bases lay in between. CDR3 nucleotides: TGTGCCAGCAGTTACACCCCCCGGCCCCGACACGAGCAGTACTTC. As protein: CASSYTPRPRHEQYF.

Here the CDR3 DNA reads TGTGCCAGCAGCTTATTGGGCGGGGGAGGGCAGCCCCAGCATTTT. Translation gives CASSLLGGGGQPQHF. The genes are TRBV7-3 and TRBJ1-5, with a weak D call TRBD1 (5 bases). Per germline, CDR1 SGHTA and CDR2 FQGTGA. The CDR3 loop spans 15 amino acids. Trimming left V 2 bases short and J 7 bases short, with 15 bases between. Supplemented by reference TRBV7-3 and TRBJ1-5, the full variable domain reads GAGVSQTPSNKVTEKGKYVELRCDPISGHTALYWYRQSLGQGPEFLIYFQGTGAADDSGLPNDRFFAVRPEGSVSTLKIQRTERGDSAVYLCASSLLGGGGQPQHFGDGTRLSIL.

This chain links TRBV11-2 with TRBJ1-2; D remains unclear. The CDR3 consists of 13 residues. Looked up from germline, CDR1 is SGHAT and CDR2 is FQNNGV. The ends were cut back, 3 bases at V and 2 bases at J, with 7 bases in the middle. The CDR3 nucleotides are TGTGCCAGCAGCTTGGTGGTAAACTATGGCTACACCTTC. Residues: CASSLVVNYGYTF. Looking up the rest from reference TRBV11-2 and TRBJ1-2 gives the full variable domain: EAGVAQSPRYKIIEKRQSVAFWCNPISGHATLYWYQQILGQGPKLLIQFQNNGVVDDSQLPKDRFSAERLKGVDSTLKIQPAKLEDSAVYLCASSLVVNYGYTFGSGTRLTVV.

This clone appeared once. The chain employs TRBV10-3 and TRBJ1-5, with 10 bases lining up with TRBD1. Germline values: CDR1 ENHRY, CDR2 SYGVKD. CDR3 length equals 13 residues. The V gene end was trimmed by 8 bases and the J gene end by 5 bases; junction bases not matched to a gene: 3. For the CDR3, the DNA is TGTGCCATCGGGGGGACAGGGGATCAGCCCCAGCATTTT. This gives the protein CAIGGTGDQPQHF.

This sequence joins TRBV7-9 and TRBJ1-5; 9 positions agree with TRBD1. The CDR3 is made up of 17 amino acids. V was pared by 3 bases and J by 6 bases, with 12 bases of the junction left unmatched. Germline V gene lookup returns CDR1 SEHNR and CDR2 FQNEAQ (reference sequence). The CDR3 reads CASSLGPTGGAGQPQHF. The CDR3 DNA sequence: TGTGCCAGCAGCTTGGGGCCTACAGGGGGCGCGGGTCAGCCCCAGCATTTT.

The gene calls are TRBV24-1 and TRBJ1-2; D is unclear. The CDR3 has 12 residues. Trimming pared 4 bases from V and 3 bases from J, leaving 5 bases between. Germline V gene lookup returns CDR1 KGHDR and CDR2 SFDVKD. CDR3 nucleotides: TGTGCCACCAGTGAGAGTTACTATGGCTACACCTTC. This translates into CATSESYYGYTF.

The V gene is TRBV6-5, the J gene TRBJ1-3; D gene ambiguous. CDR1 MNHEY and CDR2 SVGAGI come from the germline V gene. The CDR3 runs to 14 residues. Trimming pared 6 bases from V and 0 bases from J, leaving 9 bases between. The CDR3 DNA follows: TGTGCCAGCAGGGTCGGGGTCTCTGGAAACACCATATATTTT. Amino acids: CASRVGVSGNTIYF.

This rearrangement joins TRBV5-1 to TRBJ2-3; the D is unclear. CDR3 length equals 14 residues. In germline, CDR1 is SGHRS, CDR2 YFSETQ. V was pared by 0 bases and J by 6 bases, with 11 bases between. CDR3 protein: CASSLGGSTDTQYF. Here the CDR3 DNA reads TGCGCCAGCAGCTTGGGAGGTTCCACCGATACGCAGTATTTT. The full variable domain, in which reference TRBV5-1 and TRBJ2-3 provide the parts outside the CDR3, is KAGVTQTPRYLIKTRGQQVTLSCSPISGHRSVSWYQQTPGQGLQFLFEYFSETQRNKGNFPGRFSGRQFSNSRSEMNVSTLELGDSALYLCASSLGGSTDTQYFGPGTRLTVL.

In its sample, this clone was seen once. The chain is built from TRBV15 and TRBJ1-5; D perhaps matches TRBD1 (6 bases). The CDR3 loop spans 15 amino acids. The germline V gene has CDR1 LNHNV and CDR2 YYDKDF (reference sequence). V gave up 1 base and J gave up 4 bases, with 11 bases separating them. CDR3 loop: CATSRGWQGNQPQHF. The CDR3 DNA follows: TGTGCCACCAGCAGAGGGTGGCAGGGGAATCAGCCCCAGCATTTT.

The V and J genes are TRBV2 and TRBJ2-5; D might be TRBD1 (5 bases). The CDR3 totals 14 residues. CDR1 and CDR2 from the germline V gene are SNHLY and FYNNEI. The V end was cut by 8 bases, the J end by 5 bases, with 18 bases between. CDR3 bases: TGTGCCAGCGCCCGAGACAGATTAGGGGAGACCCAGTACTTC. Amino acid sequence: CASARDRLGETQYF.

This clone was observed a single time. The CDR3 DNA reads as TGTGCCAGCAGCAAAGAAGGCGGGGTTTGCACAGATACGCAGTATTTT. Translating gives CASSKEGGVCTDTQYF. The chain has TRBV21-1 and TRBJ2-3; whether TRBD2, the table's D call, matches the DNA was not checked. TRBV21-1 is recorded as a pseudogene. This CDR3 has 16 residues.

The rearrangement links TRBV30 to TRBJ1-2; D remains unclear. This CDR3 is built from 14 residues. The germline CDR1 and CDR2 sequences are GTSNPN and SVGIG (reference sequence). V gave up 3 bases and J gave up 6 bases, with 17 bases separating them. The CDR3 bases are TGTGCCTGGAGGGTTTTGTGGAGGGCGGATGGCTACACCTTC. This encodes CAWRVLWRADGYTF. Together with reference TRBV30 and TRBJ1-2, the CDR3 gives the full variable domain: SQTIHQWPATLVQPVGSPLSLECTVEGTSNPNLYWYRQAAGRGLQLLFYSVGIGQISSEVPQNLSASRPQDRQFILSSKKLLLSDSGFYLCAWRVLWRADGYTFGSGTRLTVV.

The V and J genes are TRBV9 and TRBJ1-6, with 7 bases aligning to TRBD1. Germline-derived CDR1 and CDR2 are SGDLS and YYNGEE. V gave up 3 bases and J gave up 8 bases; unmatched junction bases: 8. The CDR3 sequence is 15 residues long. CDR3 sequence reads: CASSAGTVGDSPLHF. In nucleotides, the CDR3 is TGTGCCAGCAGCGCTGGGACAGTAGGGGATTCACCCCTCCACTTT. Variable domain in full (rest from reference TRBV9 and TRBJ1-6): DSGVTQTPKHLITATGQRVTLRCSPRSGDLSVYWYQQSLDQGLQFLIQYYNGEERAKGNILERFSAQQFPDLHSELNLSSLELGDSALYFCASSAGTVGDSPLHFGNGTRLTVT.

The rearrangement joins TRBV7-2 to TRBJ1-1; 7 bases agree with TRBD1. Germline V CDR1 and CDR2: SGHTA, FQGNSA. CDR3 size: 15 residues. V was clipped by 1 base and J by 3 bases; unmatched bases: 5. The chain's CDR3 is CASSLEAGGYTEAFF. In DNA form, the CDR3 reads TGTGCCAGCAGCTTAGAGGCAGGGGGTTACACTGAAGCTTTCTTT.